This T cell receptor beta chain was recovered during a study of blood T cells in healthy people across ages. With 5 bases removed from V and 2 bases from J, the gap between germline ends came to 14 bases. Germline-derived CDR1 and CDR2 are MRHNA and SNTAGT. The CDR3 has 15 amino acids. Primed by a sample-barcoded 5' primer and a J-beta primer mix, a second PCR proceeded for about 6 to 11 cycles. The template-switch adaptor was a 5' adaptor with 12 random nucleotides. It tagged each cDNA molecule. Any given sample supplied a minimum of 2.5 million CDR3-containing paired-end reads. TCRdb processed the 5' RACE reads anew with MiXCR; each CDR3 protein has one entry. The sample lists about 1.8 million distinct CDR3 sequences, approximately 50% occurring once.

The receptor comes from a middle-aged woman in good health. This chain connects TRBV6-4 to TRBJ2-3, with D perhaps TRBD1 (8 bases). Sequencing was performed on blood. The CDR3 here is CASSLQGGPTDTQYF. The CDR3, as DNA: TGTGCCAGCAGTCTACAGGGGGGGCCCACAGATACGCAGTATTTT.